What follows is one T cell receptor (beta chain) and its context. This table comes from immunoSEQ multiplex PCR, and its TCRdb copy is limited to in-frame clones, with some not included. The data show around 110,000 clones, around 89% seen once. These data belong to a study of blood T cell repertoires in COVID-19. Across the study: Specimens from acute and convalescent COVID-19 originated in the United States, Italy and Spain.

Germline CDR1 reads SEHNR; CDR2 reads FQNEAQ (reference sequence). The CDR3 sequence is 17 residues long. Trimming at V came to 5 bases and at J to 0 bases, leaving 4 bases not matched to a gene. The sample consisted of peripheral blood. This rearrangement joins TRBV7-9 to TRBJ2-1; 13 bases match TRBD2. The sequence derives from a man aged 50-60 years with active or convalescent COVID-19. CDR3 sequence (DNA): TGTGCCAGCAGCCGGGGACTAGCGGGACACTCCTACAATGAGCAGTTCTTC. It encodes CASSRGLAGHSYNEQFF. Using reference TRBV7-9 and TRBJ2-1 for the parts outside the CDR3, the full variable domain is DTGVSQNPRHKITKRGQNVTFRCDPISEHNRLYWYRQTLGQGPEFLTYFQNEAQLEKSRLLSDRFSAERPKGSFSTLEIQRTEQGDSAMYLCASSRGLAGHSYNEQFFGPGTRLTVL.